Shown below are 20 T cell receptor beta chains from a single sample sequenced in a study of T cell responses to AZD1222 COVID-19 vaccine. Sequenced by immunoSEQ multiplex PCR; TCRdb stores in-frame clones only, minus some. The sample holds about 130,000 clones, 90% to 95% seen once. Sequences were derived from peripheral blood, sampled on day 0 of AZD1222 vaccination. All receptors come from an adult in good health.

The rearrangement joins TRBV9 to TRBJ1-1, with D possibly matching TRBD1 (5 bases). V was cut by 3 bases and J by 3 bases, with 15 bases left in between. Germline loops: CDR1 SGDLS, CDR2 YYNGEE. This CDR3 has 15 amino acids. The CDR3 loop is CASSAGGGRYTEAFF. CDR3 nucleotide sequence: TGTGCCAGCAGCGCTGGTGGGGGACGGTACACTGAAGCTTTCTTT. Based on the CDR3 plus reference TRBV9 and TRBJ1-1, the full variable domain is DSGVTQTPKHLITATGQRVTLRCSPRSGDLSVYWYQQSLDQGLQFLIQYYNGEERAKGNILERFSAQQFPDLHSELNLSSLELGDSALYFCASSAGGGRYTEAFFGQGTRLTVV.

This clone was observed once. This chain connects TRBV9 to TRBJ1-2, with D unclear. Germline CDR1 and CDR2: SGDLS and YYNGEE. The V end lost 4 bases, the J end lost 5 bases, and 15 bases lay between the germline ends. The CDR3 extends over 14 amino acids. CDR3 amino acids: CASSPSGDLYGYTF. DNA for the CDR3: TGTGCCAGCAGCCCATCTGGGGATCTTTATGGCTACACCTTC.

This chain uses TRBV30 with TRBJ1-5; tentative D call: TRBD1 (5 bases). The germline V and J ends were trimmed by 1 base and 9 bases, with 10 bases remaining between them. The CDR3 is 12 residues long. Germline lookup yields CDR1 GTSNPN and CDR2 SVGIG (reference sequence). As DNA, the CDR3 is TGTGCCTGGAGTGCAGGGATCGGGCCCCAGCATTTT. This encodes CAWSAGIGPQHF.

The rearrangement joins TRBV6-4 to TRBJ2-1, with 8 nucleotides matching TRBD2. With V trimmed by 2 bases and J by 5 bases, 5 bases remained unmatched. Germline CDR1 reads MRHNA; CDR2 reads SNTAGT. This CDR3 is built from 15 residues. The CDR3 region is CASSDEVAGNNEQFF. The CDR3 DNA reads as TGTGCCAGCAGTGACGAGGTAGCGGGGAACAATGAGCAGTTCTTC.

The chain links TRBV5-6 to TRBJ1-1; 9 nucleotides match TRBD1. CDR3 length equals 15 residues. The germline CDR1 and CDR2 sequences are SGHDT and YYEEEE. The junction had 9 bases not matched to a gene; V was cut back by 4 bases and J by 5 bases. CDR3: CASSPEQGAVTEAFF. The CDR3 bases are TGTGCCAGCAGCCCGGAACAGGGGGCTGTTACTGAAGCTTTCTTT.

This clone has a handful of counts. J is TRBJ2-1 and V is TRBV5-1, with D possibly TRBD1 on 8 matching bases. The length of the CDR3 is 17 residues. V was clipped by 0 bases and J by 4 bases, with 17 bases between them. Germline CDR1 and CDR2: SGHRS and YFSETQ. CDR3 amino acids: CASSLVGGQGLYNEQFF. CDR3 in DNA: TGCGCCAGCAGCTTGGTTGGAGGACAGGGACTATACAATGAGCAGTTCTTC.

The V call is TRBV5-1, the J call TRBJ2-7; D is ambiguous. Looked up from germline, CDR1 is SGHRS and CDR2 is YFSETQ. V was pared by 1 base and J by 6 bases, with 11 bases between. There are 13 residues in the CDR3. CDR3 DNA: TGCGCCAGCAGCTTGATTCCAGACGGCGAGCAGTACTTC. Translation: CASSLIPDGEQYF. The complete variable domain, with remaining parts taken from reference TRBV5-1 and TRBJ2-7, reads KAGVTQTPRYLIKTRGQQVTLSCSPISGHRSVSWYQQTPGQGLQFLFEYFSETQRNKGNFPGRFSGRQFSNSRSEMNVSTLELGDSALYLCASSLIPDGEQYFGPGTRLTVT.

The CDR3 sequence is CASSTGDSTNYGYTF. The CDR3 coding sequence is TGTGCCAGTAGTACCGGGGACAGTACTAACTATGGCTACACCTTC. The chain carries TRBV19 and TRBJ1-2; 7 bases are shared with TRBD1. V lost 4 bases, J lost 0 bases, and 5 bases stayed unmatched. The CDR3 spans 15 residues. Germline-derived CDR1 and CDR2 are LNHDA and SQIVND (reference sequence).

The chain combines TRBV29-1 with TRBJ2-3; 8 bases align to TRBD2. CDR3 size: 15 residues. Germline CDR1 reads SQVTM; CDR2 reads ANQGSEA. J was trimmed by 0 bases and V by 3 bases; bases with no gene match: 5. CDR3 sequence (DNA): TGCAGCGTTGAGGTCGCTAGCGGGAGCACAGATACGCAGTATTTT. Translated: CSVEVASGSTDTQYF.

The V and J genes are TRBV10-3 and TRBJ1-5, with 7 bases aligning to TRBD1. V was clipped by 6 bases and J by 5 bases; unmatched bases: 7. This CDR3 is 14 amino acids long. Germline assignment: CDR1 ENHRY and CDR2 SYGVKD. The CDR3, as DNA: TGTGCCATCAGGGGGGACAGACTAGATCAGCCCCAGCATTTT. It is translated as CAIRGDRLDQPQHF.

The gene calls are TRBV19 and TRBJ1-2; TRBD1 is a possible D gene (6 bases). V lost 2 bases, J lost 4 bases, and 11 bases lay in between. The length of the CDR3 is 14 residues. Germline V gives CDR1 LNHDA, CDR2 SQIVND (reference sequence). The CDR3 protein is CASSIQGSFYGYTF. As DNA, the CDR3 is TGTGCCAGTAGTATACAGGGGAGCTTCTATGGCTACACCTTC.

The chain recombines TRBV28 with TRBJ1-2; 8 nucleotides agree with TRBD1. The germline gives CDR1 MDHEN, CDR2 SYDVKM. The trim removed 3 bases at V and 3 bases at J, leaving 3 bases unmatched. The CDR3 extends over 14 amino acids. CDR3 coding DNA: TGTGCCAGCAGTTTTCAGGGGGCTGACTATGGCTACACCTTC. Translation: CASSFQGADYGYTF.

This clone showed up just once. The J gene is TRBJ1-2, the V gene TRBV7-8; D is unresolved. V lost 1 base and J lost 0, with 12 bases in between. This CDR3 region has 16 residues. Per germline, CDR1 SGHVS and CDR2 FQNEAQ. CDR3 DNA: TGTGCCAGCAGCTTAGGTGGTCGGGGATCTAACTATGGCTACACCTTC. It yields the protein CASSLGGRGSNYGYTF.

The chain is built from TRBV6-5 and TRBJ2-3, with TRBD1 matching 9 bases. Germline-derived CDR1 and CDR2 are MNHEY and SVGAGI. The V and J ends lost 7 bases and 6 bases, in that order; junction bases with no gene match: 11. CDR3 size: 15 residues. The CDR3 nucleotides are TGTGCCAGCACCACCGGGACAGGGTACTGGGATACGCAGTATTTT. This gives the protein CASTTGTGYWDTQYF.

V gene TRBV6-2 or TRBV6-3 combines with J gene TRBJ2-6; 9 bases agree with TRBD2. CDR1 is MNHEY and CDR2 is SVGEGT in the germline V gene. J was trimmed by 3 bases and V by 4 bases; bases with no gene match: 1. The length of the CDR3 is 15 residues. CDR3 in amino acids: CASSFSGSGANVLTF. DNA for the CDR3: TGTGCCAGCAGTTTTAGCGGGAGTGGGGCCAACGTCCTGACTTTC.

The V and J genes are TRBV7-9 and TRBJ2-1, with 7 bases aligning to TRBD1. Germline trimming cut 5 bases from V and 0 bases from J; bases unmatched to any gene: 10. Germline lookup yields CDR1 SEHNR and CDR2 FQNEAQ (reference sequence). This CDR3 comprises 17 residues. For the CDR3, the DNA is TGTGCCAGCAGCCACCCGGGACAGCGAAGCTCCTACAATGAGCAGTTCTTC. It translates to CASSHPGQRSSYNEQFF.

The rearrangement joins TRBV6-5 to TRBJ2-7; TRBD1 agrees at 10 bases. The CDR3 runs to 14 residues. The ends lost 8 bases at V and 7 bases at J; junction bases unmatched: 11. The germline V gene encodes CDR1 MNHEY and CDR2 SVGAGI. The CDR3 is CASSLAGTGDEQYF. The CDR3 nucleotides are TGTGCCAGCTCCCTCGCCGGGACAGGGGATGAGCAGTACTTC.

Written as DNA, the CDR3 is TGTGCCAGCAGCTTGGCAATTAGCTACGAGCAGTACTTC. Translation gives CASSLAISYEQYF. The rearrangement links TRBV5-5 to TRBJ2-7; D is ambiguous. CDR3 length: 13 residues. V lost 0 bases, J lost 3 bases, and 7 bases lay in between. Germline CDR1 and CDR2: SGHKS and YYEKEE (reference sequence).

This rearrangement joins TRBV7-2 to TRBJ1-2; D gene uncertain. Germline V gene lookup returns CDR1 SGHTA and CDR2 FQGNSA. CDR3 size: 15 residues. Trimming removed 1 base at V and 2 bases at J, with 11 bases between. The CDR3 region has the DNA TGTGCCAGCAGCTTAGGACTGGCGGCGAACTATGGCTACACCTTC. It specifies CASSLGLAANYGYTF.

In its sample, this clone was seen a few times. The chain uses TRBV21-1 and TRBJ2-7; the table calls TRBD1, which could not be checked here. TRBV21-1 is a pseudogene. The CDR3 runs 14 residues. The DNA for the CDR3 is TGTGCCAGCAGCCTTCCCAGGTTCGGAAGGGAGCAGTACTTC. Protein product: CASSLPRFGREQYF.